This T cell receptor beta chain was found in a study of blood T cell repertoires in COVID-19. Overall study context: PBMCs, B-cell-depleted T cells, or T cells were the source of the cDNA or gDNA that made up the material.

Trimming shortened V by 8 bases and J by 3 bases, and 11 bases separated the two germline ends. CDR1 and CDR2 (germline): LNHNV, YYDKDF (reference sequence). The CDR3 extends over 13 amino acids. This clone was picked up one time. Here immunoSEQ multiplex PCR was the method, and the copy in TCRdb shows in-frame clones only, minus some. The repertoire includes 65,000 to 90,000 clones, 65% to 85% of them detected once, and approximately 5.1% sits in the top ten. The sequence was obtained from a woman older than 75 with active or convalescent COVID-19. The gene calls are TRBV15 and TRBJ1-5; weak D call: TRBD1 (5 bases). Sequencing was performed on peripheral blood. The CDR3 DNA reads TGTGCCACCGGGGCGGCTTCCAATCAGCCCCAGCATTTT. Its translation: CATGAASNQPQHF.